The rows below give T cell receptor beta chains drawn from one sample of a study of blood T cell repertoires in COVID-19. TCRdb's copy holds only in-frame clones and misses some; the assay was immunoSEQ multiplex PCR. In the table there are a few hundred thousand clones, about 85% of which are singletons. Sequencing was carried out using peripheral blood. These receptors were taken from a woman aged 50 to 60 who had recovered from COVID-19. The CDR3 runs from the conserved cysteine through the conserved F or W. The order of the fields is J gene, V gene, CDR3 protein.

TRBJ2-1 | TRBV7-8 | CASSDSQWASQFF
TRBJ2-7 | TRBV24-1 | CATSGRGGSHEQYF
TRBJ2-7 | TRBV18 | CASSYGGIGYEQYF
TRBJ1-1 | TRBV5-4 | CASSPPGQGRTEAFF
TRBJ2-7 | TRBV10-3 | CAISEGGVAGVMSEQYF
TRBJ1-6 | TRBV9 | CASSVASKGNSPLHF
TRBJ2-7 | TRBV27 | CASSYGTAYEQYF
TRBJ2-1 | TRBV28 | CASSANRGRINEQFF
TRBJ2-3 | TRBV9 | CASSVAGTSGGSDTQYF
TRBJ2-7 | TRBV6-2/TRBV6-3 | CASSRDRVYEQYF
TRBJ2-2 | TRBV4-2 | CASSQGDRAPNTGELFF
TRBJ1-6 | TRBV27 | CASSNNRVYSILHF
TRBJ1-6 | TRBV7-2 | CASRRQTGNSPLHF
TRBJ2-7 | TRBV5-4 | CASSFGPEDWEQYF
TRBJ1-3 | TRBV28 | CASSPQGSSGNTIYF
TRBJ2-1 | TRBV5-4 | CASSLPPGNEQFF
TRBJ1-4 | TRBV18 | CASSPRASNEKLFF
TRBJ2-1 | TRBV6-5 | CASSYSTSSEQFF
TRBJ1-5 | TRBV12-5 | CASGSGDQPQHF
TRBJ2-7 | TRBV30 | CAWSGLNEQYF
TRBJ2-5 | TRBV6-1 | CASSEAGWKETQYF
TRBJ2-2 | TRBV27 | CASSPGPGTGPGELFF
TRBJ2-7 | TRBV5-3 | CARLTWRYYGEEQYF
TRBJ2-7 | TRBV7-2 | CASSHDRDYEQYF
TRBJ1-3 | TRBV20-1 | CSAGEGYGNTIYF
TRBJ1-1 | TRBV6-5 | CASTLRGGLSTEAFF
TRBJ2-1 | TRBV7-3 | CASSSRLRGNEQFF
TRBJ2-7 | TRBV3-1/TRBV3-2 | CASSPRTSGGYTYEQYF